The 19 T cell receptor beta chains given below trace back to one sample, sequenced in a study of blood T cell repertoires in COVID-19. TCRdb keeps only in-frame clones here, not all; method: immunoSEQ multiplex PCR. The data hold about 220,000 clones, with approximately 86% observed a single time. Sequencing was carried out using peripheral blood. The receptors here all came from a woman older than 75 with acute or convalescent COVID-19.

The chain couples TRBV19 to TRBJ1-5; unclear D gene. V was clipped by 7 bases and J by 1 base, with 14 bases between them. Germline CDR1 is LNHDA and CDR2 is SQIVND (reference sequence). The CDR3 is 15 residues long. The chain's CDR3 is CASNRPRESNQPQHF. As DNA, the CDR3 is TGTGCCAGTAACCGACCTAGGGAGAGCAATCAGCCCCAGCATTTT.

The V and J genes are TRBV29-1 and TRBJ1-1; 7 bases align to TRBD1. This CDR3 is built from 13 residues. Germline CDR1 and CDR2: SQVTM and ANQGSEA. After removal of 6 bases from V and 1 base from J, the junction contained 5 bases not matched to a gene. This CDR3 reads CSVLQGTNTEAFF. In DNA, the CDR3 is TGCAGCGTCTTACAGGGGACGAACACTGAAGCTTTCTTT.

The chain carries TRBV5-1 and TRBJ1-1, with a tentative D call TRBD1 (5 bases). This CDR3 spans 14 amino acids. Germline V gene data show CDR1 as SGHRS and CDR2 as YFSETQ. Trimming took 2 bases from V and 0 from J, leaving 8 bases between them. CDR3 loop: CASSFDRMNTEAFF. Written as DNA, the CDR3 is TGCGCCAGCAGCTTCGACAGAATGAACACTGAAGCTTTCTTT.

This sequence joins TRBV19 and TRBJ1-5; TRBD1 might be the D (6 bases). This CDR3 region has 16 residues. V lost 9 bases and J lost 0, with 18 bases in between. CDR1 LNHDA and CDR2 SQIVND come from the germline V gene (reference sequence). CDR3 sequence (DNA): TGTGCCAGAAAAGACAGGCGCTCAATTAGCAATCAGCCCCAGCATTTT. Its protein is CARKDRRSISNQPQHF.

A few counts support this clone. The rearrangement links TRBV12-3 or TRBV12-4 to TRBJ1-5; D call uncertain. The CDR3 contains 13 residues. The ends were cut back, 8 bases at V and 3 bases at J, with 11 bases in the middle. CDR3 DNA sequence: TGTGCCAGCTCTCCCTCTCTCAATCAGCCCCAGCATTTT. It yields the protein CASSPSLNQPQHF.

The J gene is TRBJ2-2, the V gene TRBV28, with a weak D call TRBD1 (6 bases). The CDR3 is 15 residues long. Germline V CDR1 and CDR2: MDHEN, SYDVKM. V was trimmed by 7 bases and J by 0 bases, leaving 12 bases between them. The CDR3 spells CASTQGLANTGELFF. The CDR3 DNA reads as TGTGCCAGCACCCAGGGGCTCGCGAACACCGGGGAGCTGTTTTTT.

This clone was detected once. V is TRBV24-1 and J is TRBJ1-1; a possible D gene is TRBD1 (5 bases). The V gene's germline CDR1 is KGHDR and CDR2 SFDVKD. V lost 4 bases and J lost 2, with 19 bases in between. There are 17 residues in the CDR3. The CDR3 loop is CATSDRPRGRANTEAFF. The CDR3 DNA follows: TGTGCCACCAGTGACCGCCCTAGGGGCAGGGCCAACACTGAAGCTTTCTTT.

The chain is built from TRBV5-1 and TRBJ2-1; 9 bases fit TRBD1. The CDR3 runs to 15 residues. With 4 bases clipped from V and 5 bases from J, the junction kept 7 bases outside the gene matches. Germline CDR1 SGHRS, CDR2 YFSETQ. The CDR3 nucleotides are TGCGCCAGCAGCCCCCGGGACAGGGACCACAATGAGCAGTTCTTC. This encodes CASSPRDRDHNEQFF.

This clone was observed a single time. The chain recombines TRBV10-3 with TRBJ1-6; 9 bases match TRBD1. The CDR3 consists of 13 residues. The germline V gene encodes CDR1 ENHRY and CDR2 SYGVKD. After removal of 9 bases from V and 9 bases from J, the junction contained 6 bases not matched to a gene. CDR3 sequence reads: CAITGGAGSPLHF. The CDR3 bases are TGTGCCATTACAGGGGGCGCGGGTTCACCCCTCCACTTT.

This chain connects TRBV5-1 to TRBJ2-5; unclear D gene. There are 11 residues in the CDR3. CDR1 and CDR2 from the germline V gene are SGHRS and YFSETQ. The V gene lost 6 bases and the J gene lost 2 bases, with 5 bases spanning the gap. The CDR3 loop reads CASIEQETQYF. CDR3 sequence (DNA): TGCGCCAGCATAGAACAAGAGACCCAGTACTTC.

V usage is TRBV2 and J usage is TRBJ2-1, with D perhaps matching TRBD2 (6 bases). CDR3 size: 12 residues. The V gene's germline CDR1 is SNHLY and CDR2 FYNNEI. Trimming cost V 9 bases and J 10 bases, with 16 bases left between them. The CDR3 here is CASSRRGGEQFF. For the CDR3, the DNA is TGTGCCAGTAGTAGGCGGGGAGGCGAGCAGTTCTTC. The variable domain in full, completed from reference TRBV2 and TRBJ2-1, reads EPEVTQTPSHQVTQMGQEVILRCVPISNHLYFYWYRQILGQKVEFLVSFYNNEISEKSEIFDDQFSVERPDGSNFTLKIRSTKLEDSAMYFCASSRRGGEQFFGPGTRLTVL.

The chain links TRBV7-2 to TRBJ2-1; possible D gene TRBD1, 6 bases. V lost 8 bases and J 15 bases, leaving 29 bases between the germline ends. This CDR3 has 15 amino acids. Germline CDR1 and CDR2: SGHTA and FQGNSA. The chain's CDR3 is CASGLNPGLGTRSFF. The CDR3 nucleotides are TGTGCCAGCGGATTAAACCCCGGGCTCGGGACACGGTCGTTCTTC.

The chain has TRBV14 and TRBJ2-1; D not certain. Trimming removed 4 bases at V and 2 bases at J, with 12 bases between. The CDR3 extends over 15 amino acids. Per germline, CDR1 SGHDN and CDR2 FVKESK. CDR3 protein: CASSLPTSAYNEQFF. The CDR3 region has the DNA TGTGCCAGCAGCCTACCGACATCGGCCTACAATGAGCAGTTCTTC.

Points on this clone: This clone may be a read error of a much larger clone one base away. The rearrangement uses TRBV12-5 and TRBJ2-5; TRBD2 agrees at 7 bases. CDR1 and CDR2 (germline): LGHNT, FRNRAP. The CDR3 is 14 residues long. CDR3 protein: CACGSGWGGETQYF. The CDR3, as DNA: TGTGCTTGTGGTTCTGGGTGGGGGGGAGAGACCCAGTACTTC.

This clone was observed a handful of times. The J gene is TRBJ1-1, the V gene TRBV13; 8 bases line up with TRBD1. This CDR3 comprises 14 residues. Germline V lookup: CDR1 PRHDT, CDR2 FYEKMQ (reference sequence). V dropped 1 base and J dropped 12; count of bases not matched to a gene: 10. CDR3 sequence (DNA): TGTGCCAGCAGCTTAGATCTGGACAGGGATGCGTCTTTCTTT. Translated, it gives CASSLDLDRDASFF. Using reference TRBV13 and TRBJ1-1 for the parts outside the CDR3, the full variable domain is AAGVIQSPRHLIKEKRETATLKCYPIPRHDTVYWYQQGPGQDPQFLISFYEKMQSDKGSIPDRFSAQQFSDYHSELNMSSLELGDSALYFCASSLDLDRDASFFGQGTRLTVV.

The chain carries TRBV2 and TRBJ1-1; D gene uncertain. Germline CDR1 is SNHLY and CDR2 is FYNNEI. V shed 6 bases and J shed 5 bases, with 10 bases lying between them. The CDR3 is made up of 12 amino acids. CDR3 nucleotide sequence: TGTGCCAGCAGGAGCCCGGGGACTGAAGCTTTCTTT. Protein product: CASRSPGTEAFF.

This clone was recorded a few times. The V call is TRBV19, the J call TRBJ2-7, with D perhaps matching TRBD2 (5 bases). The germline V gene has CDR1 LNHDA and CDR2 SQIVND (reference sequence). CDR3 length equals 14 residues. V lost 6 bases to trimming and J lost 5 bases, with 17 bases between them. CDR3 in DNA: TGTGCCAGTAGCACGCGCCGAGGGTTCGACGAGCAGTACTTC. It translates to CASSTRRGFDEQYF.

The gene calls are TRBV19 and TRBJ2-3, with TRBD2 matching over 12 bases. J was trimmed by 8 bases and V by 3 bases; bases with no gene match: 9. Germline lookup yields CDR1 LNHDA and CDR2 SQIVND (reference sequence). The CDR3 totals 16 residues. DNA of the CDR3: TGTGCCAGTAGTATTAGGGCTAGCGGGGGGGCCCCTACGCAGTATTTT. This translates into CASSIRASGGAPTQYF.

This sequence joins TRBV5-6 and TRBJ1-1; perhaps TRBD1 as D (6 bases). The germline CDR1 and CDR2 sequences are SGHDT and YYEEEE. The V gene lost 5 bases and the J gene lost 1 base, with 18 bases spanning the gap. The CDR3 contains 16 residues. CDR3 amino acids: CASSPVGRGANTEAFF. The CDR3 bases are TGTGCCAGCAGTCCAGTAGGGCGGGGGGCGAACACTGAAGCTTTCTTT.